Below are 19 T cell receptor beta chains sequenced from a single sample in a study of blood T cell repertoires in COVID-19. The method was immunoSEQ multiplex PCR; TCRdb's version includes in-frame clones alone and lacks a portion of them. The table lists over 14,000 clones, roughly 87% of them singletons. The specimen was peripheral blood. The source of these receptors is a human donor in a cohort sampled during active COVID-19.

The chain joins TRBV19 to TRBJ2-1; 7 bases agree with TRBD2. The CDR3 extends over 15 amino acids. Germline CDR1 and CDR2: LNHDA and SQIVND (reference sequence). Trimming cost V 6 bases and J 3 bases; bases outside gene matches: 8. The CDR3 DNA follows: TGTGCCAGTAGGAGTAGCGGGTTCGACTACAATGAGCAGTTCTTC. Encoded protein: CASRSSGFDYNEQFF.

The count of this clone is one. This chain uses TRBV13 with TRBJ2-7, with 9 bases matching TRBD1. The CDR3 loop spans 15 amino acids. Germline assignment: CDR1 PRHDT and CDR2 FYEKMQ (reference sequence). V lost 0 bases to trimming and J lost 4 bases; unmatched junction nucleotides: 4. CDR3 region: CASSLGTGGTYEQYF. As DNA, the CDR3 is TGTGCCAGCAGCTTAGGGACAGGGGGGACGTACGAGCAGTACTTC.

This rearrangement joins TRBV7-2 to TRBJ2-7, with TRBD2 matching over 13 bases. V lost 0 bases to trimming and J lost 3 bases; unmatched junction nucleotides: 17. Germline CDR1 SGHTA, CDR2 FQGNSA. This CDR3 region has 21 residues. The CDR3 nucleotides are TGTGCCAGCAGCTTAGCCCCGAGGACTAGCGGGAGTGGGCGTAGTAACTACGAGCAGTACTTC. Amino acids: CASSLAPRTSGSGRSNYEQYF.

The chain combines TRBV5-1 with TRBJ2-7; weak D call: TRBD2 (5 bases). CDR1 is SGHRS, CDR2 YFSETQ, per germline. V was clipped by 0 bases and J by 2 bases, with 6 bases between them. The CDR3 length is 13 residues. In nucleotides, the CDR3 is TGCGCCAGCAGCTTGGGAGGGACCTACGAGCAGTACTTC. Its translation: CASSLGGTYEQYF.

The J gene is TRBJ2-2, the V gene TRBV6-5, with 8 bases fitting TRBD1. V trimming: 6 bases; J trimming: 1 base; junction bases outside the gene matches: 4. Germline CDR1 MNHEY, CDR2 SVGAGI. This CDR3 region has 15 residues. The CDR3 region has the DNA TGTGCCAGCAGACGACAGGGGATGAACACCGGGGAGCTGTTTTTT. Protein product: CASRRQGMNTGELFF.

This sequence joins TRBV3-1 (or the pseudogene TRBV3-2) and TRBJ2-1, with a weak D call TRBD2 (6 bases). The CDR3 consists of 16 residues. V lost 4 bases and J 5 bases, leaving 18 bases between the germline ends. The germline gives CDR1 LGHDT, CDR2 YNNKEL (reference sequence). The CDR3 spells CASSRDAGTGDNEQFF. CDR3 nucleotides: TGTGCCAGCAGCCGGGACGCCGGGACTGGGGACAATGAGCAGTTCTTC.

The chain employs TRBV7-2 and TRBJ2-1; a weak D match, TRBD2 (5 bases). The CDR3 has 15 residues. V lost 5 bases and J lost 7, with 18 bases in between. Germline assignment: CDR1 SGHTA and CDR2 FQGNSA. The CDR3 loop is CASSLNFGSGNEQFF. CDR3 in DNA: TGTGCCAGCAGCCTCAACTTTGGTTCGGGAAATGAGCAGTTCTTC.

The chain carries TRBV11-2 and TRBJ2-7; tentatively, D is TRBD2 (5 bases). The CDR3 consists of 15 residues. Germline CDR1 is SGHAT and CDR2 is FQNNGV. The germline V and J ends were trimmed by 4 bases and 4 bases, with 17 bases remaining between them. In DNA, the CDR3 is TGTGCCAGCAGCTCCCGGAGGTCCCATGGTTACGAGCAGTACTTC. Translating it yields CASSSRRSHGYEQYF.

This chain connects TRBV5-1 to TRBJ2-1; 9 nucleotides align to TRBD2. The junction had 5 bases not matched to a gene; V was cut back by 4 bases and J by 3 bases. Germline CDR1 and CDR2: SGHRS and YFSETQ. The CDR3 has 15 amino acids. The CDR3 region is CASSMTSGHYNEQFF. The DNA for the CDR3 is TGCGCCAGCAGCATGACTAGCGGCCACTACAATGAGCAGTTCTTC.

This chain links TRBV6-5 with TRBJ2-3, with TRBD1 identical over 8 bases. Germline V gene data show CDR1 as MNHEY and CDR2 as SVGAGI. CDR3 length: 13 residues. V lost 7 bases to trimming and J lost 3 bases; unmatched junction nucleotides: 3. CDR3 DNA: TGTGCCAGCACCCGACAGGGGACAGATACGCAGTATTTT. Encoded protein: CASTRQGTDTQYF.

The J gene is TRBJ2-7, the V gene TRBV28; perhaps TRBD2 as D (6 bases). Germline V gene data show CDR1 as MDHEN and CDR2 as SYDVKM. This CDR3 has 12 amino acids. The ends were cut back, 6 bases at V and 5 bases at J, with 11 bases in the middle. The CDR3 sequence: CASSPGLNEQYF. The CDR3 coding sequence is TGTGCCAGCAGCCCGGGACTGAACGAGCAGTACTTC.

The chain uses TRBV9 and TRBJ2-7; tentative D call: TRBD1 (5 bases). The CDR3 has 14 amino acids. Germline CDR1 is SGDLS and CDR2 is YYNGEE. Trimming took 1 base from V and 3 from J, leaving 11 bases between them. The DNA for the CDR3 is TGTGCCAGCAGCGTAAACCAGGGTGGCTACGAGCAGTACTTC. It translates to CASSVNQGGYEQYF.

The chain is built from TRBV19 and TRBJ2-1, with 8 bases lining up with TRBD2. The CDR3 sequence is 16 residues long. The V gene's germline CDR1 is LNHDA and CDR2 SQIVND (reference sequence). J lost 7 bases, V lost 11 bases, and 19 bases had no gene match. CDR3 sequence: CACRGGAALDVNEQFF. The CDR3 region has the DNA TGTGCCTGTCGGGGGGGGGCGGCACTGGATGTAAATGAGCAGTTCTTC.

This chain joins TRBV21-1 and TRBJ2-3; the table's D call TRBD1 went unverified against the DNA. TRBV21-1 is recorded as a pseudogene. The CDR3 has 19 residues. This chain's CDR3 is CASSNKGTGASFGTDTQYF. CDR3 coding DNA: TGTGCCAGCAGCAACAAAGGGACAGGGGCGTCGTTTGGCACAGATACGCAGTATTTT.

The chain has TRBV7-2 and TRBJ2-3, with TRBD2 identical over 9 bases. The CDR3 covers 19 residues. V was pared by 5 bases and J by 2 bases, with 17 bases of the junction left unmatched. Germline lookup yields CDR1 SGHTA and CDR2 FQGNSA. CDR3 DNA sequence: TGTGCCAGCAGCCCCCGGGCTAGCGGGGCCCCGACCAACACAGATACGCAGTATTTT. Its translation: CASSPRASGAPTNTDTQYF. The complete variable domain, with remaining parts taken from reference TRBV7-2 and TRBJ2-3, reads GAGVSQSPSNKVTEKGKDVELRCDPISGHTALYWYRQSLGQGLEFLIYFQGNSAPDKSGLPSDRFSAERTGGSVSTLTIQRTQQEDSAVYLCASSPRASGAPTNTDTQYFGPGTRLTVL.

This clone was recorded once. The CDR3 DNA is TGTGCCAGCTCACCATACAGGGGGCTTGGGAACACTGAAGCTTTCTTT. This gives the protein CASSPYRGLGNTEAFF. This sequence joins TRBV18 and TRBJ1-1; 9 bases agree with TRBD1. The CDR3 contains 16 residues. J gave up 1 base and V 2 bases, and 5 bases lay outside the gene matches. CDR1 KGHSH and CDR2 LQKENI come from the germline V gene.

J is TRBJ1-2 and V is TRBV2; no reliable D call. Deletions cut 5 bases from V and 14 bases from J, with 18 bases between. Germline CDR1 reads SNHLY; CDR2 reads FYNNEI. The CDR3 loop spans 12 amino acids. In nucleotides, the CDR3 is TGTGCCAGCAGTTATGGGGATGAGGGCGAGACCTTC. This gives the protein CASSYGDEGETF.

This clone was counted a few times. This chain joins TRBV7-2 and TRBJ2-7; 7 positions agree with TRBD1. The CDR3 loop spans 13 amino acids. Trimming removed 4 bases from V and 0 bases from J; junction bases left unmatched: 0. The germline CDR1 and CDR2 sequences are SGHTA and FQGNSA. CDR3 in amino acids: CASSSGGSYEQYF. CDR3 in DNA: TGTGCCAGCAGCTCAGGGGGCTCCTACGAGCAGTACTTC.

The chain has TRBV20-1 and TRBJ2-7; D call uncertain. The V gene lost 5 bases and the J gene lost 4 bases, with 6 bases spanning the gap. The CDR3 covers 10 residues. Germline assignment: CDR1 DFQATT and CDR2 SNEGSKA (reference sequence). CDR3 amino acids: CSAYQYEQYF. The CDR3 nucleotides are TGCAGTGCTTACCAGTACGAGCAGTACTTC.